This TCR beta chain was sequenced in a study of T cell repertoires in cytomegalovirus infection. Study in general: Matching HLA type, along with CMV infection, was indicated by public TCR beta signatures.

General observations from the study: People with CMV and the relevant HLA were identified by cumulative public TCR beta family frequency. Clonotype analysis showed dominance of the ex vivo response by HLA-C-restricted CMV-specific TCR beta clonotypes.

The CDR3 sequence is 13 residues long. CDR1 SGHTA and CDR2 FQGNSA come from the germline V gene. Between the trimmed V and J ends, which lost 5 bases and 5 bases, there was a span of 13 bases. This clonotype was counted many times. Antigen: not known. TCRdb used MiXCR to reprocess the reads, holding one entry per CDR3 protein. Found here are over 300,000 distinct CDR3 sequences, 8% to 9.5% of them singletons; the top ten hold approximately 4.7%. The sequence derives from a human donor in good health (CMV status not recorded). Some clones in this sample may be carry-over from other donors' samples. V gene TRBV7-2 combines with J gene TRBJ2-7; either TRBD1 or TRBD2 may fit D (7 bases each). Specimen: PBMCs. CDR3 loop: CASSIRGGNEQYF. Written as DNA, the CDR3 is TGTGCCAGCAGCATCAGGGGGGGCAACGAGCAGTACTTC. The full variable domain, completed using reference TRBV7-2 and TRBJ2-7, is GAGVSQSPSNKVTEKGKDVELRCDPISGHTALYWYRQSLGQGLEFLIYFQGNSAPDKSGLPSDRFSAERTGGSVSTLTIQRTQQEDSAVYLCASSIRGGNEQYFGPGTRLTVT.